Listed here are 3 T cell receptor beta chains from one sample, sequenced in a study of metastatic and nonmetastatic thyroid tumors. TCRdb re-analyzed the PCR reads through MiXCR. The sample yields approximately 24,000 clones, around a fifth seen once. Before thyroid surgery, none of the patients had received any treatment. Sequencing was carried out using blood. These receptors were collected from a male donor with papillary thyroid cancer or a benign thyroid nodule (not recorded which). Some clones in this sample may be carry-over from other donors' samples.

This clone showed up many times. This rearrangement joins TRBV30 to TRBJ1-6; D is ambiguous. V lost 3 bases, J lost 4 bases, and 7 bases lay in between. The CDR3 extends over 13 amino acids. The germline V gene encodes CDR1 GTSNPN and CDR2 SVGIG (reference sequence). The CDR3 DNA reads TGTGCCTGGAGCGAGTTTTATAATTCACCCCTCCACTTT. It encodes CAWSEFYNSPLHF.

There are many counts of this clone. V gene TRBV7-9 combines with J gene TRBJ2-1, with unresolved D. Trimming cost V 2 bases and J 5 bases, with 4 bases left between them. Germline V CDR1 and CDR2: SEHNR, FQNEAQ (reference sequence). The CDR3 consists of 12 residues. The CDR3 DNA is TGTGCCAGCAGCTTAATCCACAATGAGCAGTTCTTC. This sequence encodes CASSLIHNEQFF.

This rearrangement joins TRBV4-2 to TRBJ2-3; 11 bases are a match to TRBD2. V dropped 0 bases and J dropped 4; count of bases not matched to a gene: 6. The germline V gene has CDR1 LGHNA and CDR2 YNFKEQ. The CDR3 extends over 17 amino acids. CDR3 protein: CASSQDCLAGGSDTQYF. CDR3 DNA: TGTGCCAGCAGCCAAGATTGTCTAGCGGGAGGTTCAGATACGCAGTATTTT.